These T cell receptor beta chains were read from a single sample in a study of human versus mouse CDR3 diversity and MHC coevolution. TCRdb's copy holds only in-frame clones and misses some; the assay was immunoSEQ multiplex PCR. The sample has 50,000 to 65,000 clones, roughly 94% seen once. The material sequenced was naive CD4+ T cells from blood. The source is a person aged 55 to 70 in good health. Each CDR3 is given with its conserved first and last residue. The D gene is left open where the match is weak. Clone size is not always given. Where it is, it says once, few, many or a class for expanded clones.

.	.	TRBJ2-1	TRBV27	CASSLSGPGSGVSYNEQFF	TGTGCCAGCAGTTTATCGGGGCCTGGGTCGGGAGTGTCTTACAATGAGCAGTTCTTC
.	.	TRBJ1-2	TRBV25-1	CASSEQEGVVGGYTF	TGTGCCAGCAGTGAACAGGAGGGCGTGGTGGGTGGCTACACCTTC
TRBD2	once	TRBJ2-7	TRBV11-1	CASSSSGGGANYEQYF	TGTGCCAGCAGCTCTAGTGGGGGGGGAGCGAACTACGAGCAGTACTTC
.	.	TRBJ2-7	TRBV7-9	CASSLAFQGGGYEQYF	TGTGCCAGCAGCTTAGCGTTCCAGGGTGGGGGGTACGAGCAGTACTTC
.	.	TRBJ1-1	TRBV15	CATRPPSRGNTEAFF	TGTGCCACCAGGCCCCCTAGTCGAGGGAACACTGAAGCTTTCTTT
.	.	TRBJ2-1	TRBV27	CASMGGTYQGEQFF	TGTGCCAGCATGGGCGGCACCTATCAGGGAGAGCAGTTCTTC
TRBD1	once	TRBJ1-3	TRBV30	CAWSRDRMGSSSGNTIYF	TGTGCCTGGAGCCGGGACAGGATGGGATCTAGCTCTGGAAACACCATATATTTT
TRBD2	.	TRBJ2-7	TRBV19	CASRNLRSGSLSYEQYF	TGTGCCAGTAGAAATCTGCGAAGCGGGAGCCTCTCCTACGAGCAGTACTTC
.	.	TRBJ2-1	TRBV19	CASSTGTKTGLNEQFF	TGTGCCAGTAGTACCGGGACAAAAACGGGGCTCAATGAGCAGTTCTTC
.	.	TRBJ2-5	TRBV5-4	CASSPQGFQETQYF	TGTGCCAGCAGCCCCCAGGGTTTTCAAGAGACCCAGTACTTC
TRBD2	.	TRBJ2-3	TRBV19	CASRPPGLATDTQYF	TGTGCCAGTAGACCGCCGGGACTAGCCACAGATACGCAGTATTTT
TRBD1	.	TRBJ2-7	TRBV5-6	CASSYRDRDYYEQYF	TGTGCCAGCAGCTACCGGGACAGGGATTACTACGAGCAGTACTTC
TRBD2	.	TRBJ2-2	TRBV30	CAQNAGGDGELFF	TGTGCCCAGAACGCGGGGGGTGACGGGGAGCTGTTTTTT
.	.	TRBJ2-2	TRBV19	CASSIGGGLRNTGELFF	TGTGCCAGTAGTATTGGGGGGGGGCTGCGAAACACCGGGGAGCTGTTTTTT
TRBD1	.	TRBJ2-7	TRBV4-1	CASSQPGQGGVDYEQYF	TGCGCCAGCAGCCAACCGGGACAGGGGGGAGTCGACTACGAGCAGTACTTC
TRBD2	.	TRBJ2-1	TRBV27	CASSLRTSGGYNEQFF	TGTGCCAGCAGTCTTCGGACTAGCGGGGGTTACAATGAGCAGTTCTTC